This TCR beta chain was recorded in a study of blood T cell repertoires in COVID-19. Study details: COVID-19 samples from acute and convalescent phases originated in the United States, Italy and Spain. PBMCs, B-cell-depleted T cells, or T cells provided the cDNA or gDNA that made up the material.

How the authors handled the data: The assay estimated nucleated cells by amplifying reference gene primers. Only in-frame clones appear in the TCRdb table, and some are missing; sequencing was by immunoSEQ multiplex PCR. V, J and clone size reflect that table, while D and trimming were determined from the DNA. The table includes fewer than 95,000 clones, about nine tenths detected once. Germline CDR1 reads SGDLS; CDR2 reads YYNGEE. The CDR3 length is 14 residues. The V gene lost 0 bases and the J gene lost 5 bases, with 8 bases spanning the gap. The origin of this receptor is a man between 50 and 59 years old with active or convalescent COVID-19. Material for sequencing was peripheral blood. The rearrangement joins TRBV9 to TRBJ2-2, with D unclear. CDR3 bases: TGTGCCAGCAGCGTAGACCCACGGACCGGGGAGCTGTTTTTT. It is translated as CASSVDPRTGELFF.